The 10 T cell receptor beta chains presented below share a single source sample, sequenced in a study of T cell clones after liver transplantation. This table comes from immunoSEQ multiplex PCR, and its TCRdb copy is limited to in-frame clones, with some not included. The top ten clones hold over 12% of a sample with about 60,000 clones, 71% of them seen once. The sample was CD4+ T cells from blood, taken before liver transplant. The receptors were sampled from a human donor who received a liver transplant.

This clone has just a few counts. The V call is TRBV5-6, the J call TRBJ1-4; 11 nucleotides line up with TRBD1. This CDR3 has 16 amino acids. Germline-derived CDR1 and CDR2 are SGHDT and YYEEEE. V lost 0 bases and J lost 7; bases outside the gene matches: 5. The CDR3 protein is CASSLAWTGGFEKLFF. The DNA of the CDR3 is TGTGCCAGCAGCTTGGCATGGACAGGGGGCTTTGAAAAACTGTTTTTT.

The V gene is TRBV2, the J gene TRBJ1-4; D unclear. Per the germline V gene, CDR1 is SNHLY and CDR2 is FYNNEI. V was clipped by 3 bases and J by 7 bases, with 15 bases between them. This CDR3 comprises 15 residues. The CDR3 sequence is CASSDIGLLGEKLFF. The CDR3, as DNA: TGTGCCAGCAGTGACATCGGCCTTCTAGGTGAAAAACTGTTTTTT.

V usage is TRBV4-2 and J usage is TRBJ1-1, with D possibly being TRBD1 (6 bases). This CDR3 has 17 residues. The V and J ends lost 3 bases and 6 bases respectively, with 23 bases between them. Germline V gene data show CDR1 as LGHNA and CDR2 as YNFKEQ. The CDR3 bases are TGTGCCAGCAGCCAGGCTACAAGAACAGGGATGGACGCTGAAGCTTTCTTT. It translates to CASSQATRTGMDAEAFF.

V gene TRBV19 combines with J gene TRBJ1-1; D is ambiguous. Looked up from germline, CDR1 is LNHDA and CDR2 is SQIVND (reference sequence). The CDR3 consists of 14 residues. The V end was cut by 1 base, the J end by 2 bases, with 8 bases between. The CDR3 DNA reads TGTGCCAGTAGTATAGGGGGAGGAAACACTGAAGCTTTCTTT. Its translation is CASSIGGGNTEAFF.

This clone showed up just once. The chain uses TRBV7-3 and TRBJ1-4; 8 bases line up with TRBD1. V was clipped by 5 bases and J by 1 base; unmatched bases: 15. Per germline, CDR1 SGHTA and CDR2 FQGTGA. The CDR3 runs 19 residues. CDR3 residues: CASSPKGGQGEETNEKLFF. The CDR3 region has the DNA TGTGCCAGCAGCCCCAAAGGAGGACAGGGAGAGGAAACTAATGAAAAACTGTTTTTT.

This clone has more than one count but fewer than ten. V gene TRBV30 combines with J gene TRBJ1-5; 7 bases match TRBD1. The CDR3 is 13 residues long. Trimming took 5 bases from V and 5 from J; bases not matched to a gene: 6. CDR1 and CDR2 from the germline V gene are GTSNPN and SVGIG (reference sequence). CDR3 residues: CAWAHRGHQPQHF. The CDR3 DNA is TGTGCCTGGGCCCACAGGGGACATCAGCCCCAGCATTTT.

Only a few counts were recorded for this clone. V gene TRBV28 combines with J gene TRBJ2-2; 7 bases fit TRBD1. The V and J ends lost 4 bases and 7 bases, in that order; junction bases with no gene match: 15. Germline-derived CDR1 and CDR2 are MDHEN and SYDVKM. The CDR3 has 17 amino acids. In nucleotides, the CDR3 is TGTGCCAGCAGTTCGAACGGACAGGTGGGCTTAGACGGGGAGCTGTTTTTT. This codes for CASSSNGQVGLDGELFF.

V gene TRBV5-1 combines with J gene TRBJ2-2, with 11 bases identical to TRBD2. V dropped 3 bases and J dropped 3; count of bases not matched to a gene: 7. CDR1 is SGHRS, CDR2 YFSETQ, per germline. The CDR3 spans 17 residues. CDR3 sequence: CASSSTSGVAYTGELFF. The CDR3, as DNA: TGCGCCAGCAGCTCGACTAGCGGGGTAGCATACACCGGGGAGCTGTTTTTT.

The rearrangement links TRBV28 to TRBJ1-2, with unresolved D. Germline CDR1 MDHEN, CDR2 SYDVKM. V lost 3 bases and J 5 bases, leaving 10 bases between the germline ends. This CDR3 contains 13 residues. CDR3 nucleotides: TGTGCCAGCAGTTTTTTCAGGTCATATGGCTACACCTTC. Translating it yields CASSFFRSYGYTF.

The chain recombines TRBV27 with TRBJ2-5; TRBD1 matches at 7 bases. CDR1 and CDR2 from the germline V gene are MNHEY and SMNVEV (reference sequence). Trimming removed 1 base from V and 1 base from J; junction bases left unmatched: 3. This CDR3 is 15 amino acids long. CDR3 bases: TGTGCCAGCAGTTTATTTAACAGGGGCCAAGAGACCCAGTACTTC. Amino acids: CASSLFNRGQETQYF.